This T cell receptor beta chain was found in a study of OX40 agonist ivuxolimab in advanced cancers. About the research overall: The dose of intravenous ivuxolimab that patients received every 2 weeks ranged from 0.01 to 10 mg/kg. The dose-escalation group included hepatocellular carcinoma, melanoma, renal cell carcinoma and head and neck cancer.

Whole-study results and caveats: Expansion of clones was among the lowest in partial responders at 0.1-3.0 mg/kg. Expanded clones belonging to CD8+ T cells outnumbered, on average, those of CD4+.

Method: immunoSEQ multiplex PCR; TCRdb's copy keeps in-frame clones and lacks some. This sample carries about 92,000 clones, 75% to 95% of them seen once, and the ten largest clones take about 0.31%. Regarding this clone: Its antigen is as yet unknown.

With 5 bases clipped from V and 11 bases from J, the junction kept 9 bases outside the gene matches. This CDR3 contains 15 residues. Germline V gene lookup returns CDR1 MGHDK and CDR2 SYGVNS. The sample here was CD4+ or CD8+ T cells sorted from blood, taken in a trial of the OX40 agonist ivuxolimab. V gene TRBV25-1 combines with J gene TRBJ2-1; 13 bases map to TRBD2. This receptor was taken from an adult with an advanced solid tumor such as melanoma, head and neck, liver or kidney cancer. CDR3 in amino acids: CASSRSGLAGYKQFF. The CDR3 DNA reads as TGTGCCAGCAGTAGGTCGGGACTAGCGGGATACAAGCAGTTCTTC.